The 32 T cell receptor beta chains presented below share a single source sample, sequenced in a study of blood T cells in healthy people across ages. A J-beta primer mix and a sample-barcoded 5' primer were used in a second PCR of about 7 to 11 cycles. Via MiXCR, TCRdb re-called the 5' RACE reads, giving one row per CDR3 protein. The table records under 1 million distinct CDR3 sequences, under 45% of them present only once. The sample was blood. The origin of the receptors is a man in his 60s in good health.

In its sample, this clonotype was seen many times. The chain is built from TRBV20-1 and TRBJ2-7; 8 bases are shared with TRBD1. V gave up 2 bases and J gave up 1 base; unmatched junction bases: 4. CDR3 length: 14 amino acids. Germline CDR1 and CDR2: DFQATT and SNEGSKA (reference sequence). CDR3 loop: CSARTGTGSYEQYF. The CDR3 bases are TGCAGTGCTAGAACCGGGACAGGTTCCTACGAGCAGTACTTC.

CDR3 amino acids: CSAKVGQLTQYF. The CDR3 nucleotides are TGCAGTGCTAAGGTCGGACAGCTTACGCAGTATTTT. This chain uses TRBV20-1 with TRBJ2-3; TRBD1 is a possible D gene (6 bases). Germline CDR1 DFQATT, CDR2 SNEGSKA (reference sequence). V was clipped by 4 bases and J by 8 bases, with 13 bases between them. The CDR3 extends over 12 amino acids.

The V call is TRBV20-1, the J call TRBJ2-5; 9 bases are a match to TRBD1. The ends lost 1 base at V and 5 bases at J; junction bases unmatched: 8. This CDR3 is built from 15 residues. Germline V CDR1 and CDR2: DFQATT, SNEGSKA (reference sequence). The CDR3 DNA reads as TGCAGTGCTAGAGGGGGACAGGGTGTCTTGGAGACCCAGTACTTC. Amino acids: CSARGGQGVLETQYF.

Notes on this clonotype: A read error may account for a junction end that differs from germline. The gene calls are TRBV4-3 and TRBJ1-3, with D possibly being TRBD1 (5 bases). There are 15 residues in the CDR3. CDR1 is LGHNA, CDR2 YSLEER, per germline. The DNA of the CDR3 is TGCGCCAGCAGCCCAAGTGGGGACTCTCGAAACACCATATATTTT. Protein: CASSPSGDSRNTIYF.

This clonotype showed up just a few times. The CDR3 coding sequence is TGTGCCAGCAGACCACAGGGTGCGGCCTATGGCTACACCTTC. Its translation is CASRPQGAAYGYTF. This chain uses TRBV6-5 with TRBJ1-2, with D tentatively TRBD1 (6 bases). V dropped 6 bases and J dropped 4 bases, with 15 bases sitting between them. This CDR3 is 14 amino acids long. The germline CDR1 and CDR2 sequences are MNHEY and SVGAGI.

CDR3 in DNA: TGTGCCACCAGTGACCCGGGACTAGTATTCTATGAGCAGTTCTTC. Translated: CATSDPGLVFYEQFF. The chain recombines TRBV24-1 with TRBJ2-1, with TRBD2 identical over 8 bases. CDR1 is KGHDR, CDR2 SFDVKD, per germline. Germline trimming cut 4 bases from V and 8 bases from J; bases unmatched to any gene: 9. The CDR3 loop spans 15 amino acids.

Comment on this clonotype: Germline and junction disagree at one end, which may indicate a read error. The gene calls are TRBV5-1 and TRBJ2-7; D may be TRBD1 (6 bases). The CDR3 runs 13 residues. The V gene's germline CDR1 is SGHRS and CDR2 YFSETQ. CDR3 region: CANSKQQGTEQYF. The CDR3 DNA reads as TGCGCCAACAGCAAACAACAGGGAACCGAGCAGTACTTT.

The CDR3 here is CASSQRTDTQETQYF. In DNA form, the CDR3 reads TGCGCCAGCAGCCAAAGGACCGACACACAAGAGACCCAGTACTTC. V gene TRBV4-1 combines with J gene TRBJ2-5, with D hard to call. The CDR3 has 15 residues. Deletions cut 2 bases from V and 2 bases from J, with 12 bases between. In germline, CDR1 is MGHRA, CDR2 YSYEKL.

This clonotype has a handful of counts. The chain recombines TRBV5-5 with TRBJ2-7; D is undetermined. This CDR3 region has 15 residues. Trimming removed 0 bases at V and 0 bases at J, with 10 bases between. Per the germline V gene, CDR1 is SGHKS and CDR2 is YYEKEE (reference sequence). This CDR3 is CASSLEKGSSYEQYF. The DNA for the CDR3 is TGTGCCAGCAGCTTGGAGAAGGGTAGCTCCTACGAGCAGTACTTC.

This chain connects TRBV6-2 or TRBV6-3 to TRBJ1-1; no clear D. V was trimmed by 7 bases and J by 6 bases, leaving 9 bases between them. Germline V gene data show CDR1 as MNHEY and CDR2 as SVGEGT. There are 11 residues in the CDR3. CDR3 region: CASTFGSEAFF. CDR3 nucleotide sequence: TGTGCCAGCACTTTCGGATCTGAAGCTTTCTTT.

J is TRBJ2-2 and V is TRBV9; 7 positions agree with TRBD2. The V and J ends lost 1 base and 6 bases, in that order; junction bases with no gene match: 3. This CDR3 has 14 amino acids. In germline, CDR1 is SGDLS, CDR2 YYNGEE. For the CDR3, the DNA is TGTGCCAGCAGCGTACGACTAGCCCCCGGGGAGCTGTTTTTT. Translated, it gives CASSVRLAPGELFF.

J is TRBJ2-3 and V is TRBV11-1; 15 bases are a match to TRBD2. Germline V gene sequence: CDR1 SGHAT, CDR2 FQDESV (reference sequence). The CDR3 totals 17 residues. J was trimmed by 6 bases and V by 8 bases; bases with no gene match: 12. This chain's CDR3 is CASRTSGGALSSDTQYF. CDR3 bases: TGTGCCAGCCGGACTAGCGGGGGGGCTCTTTCTTCCGATACGCAGTATTTT. The variable domain in full, completed from reference TRBV11-1 and TRBJ2-3, reads EAEVAQSPRYKITEKSQAVAFWCDPISGHATLYWYRQILGQGPELLVQFQDESVVDDSQLPKDRFSAERLKGVDSTLKIQPAELGDSAMYLCASRTSGGALSSDTQYFGPGTRLTVL.

The chain carries TRBV6-4 and TRBJ1-2, with TRBD1 identical over 8 bases. The germline CDR1 and CDR2 sequences are MRHNA and SNTAGT. V was clipped by 4 bases and J by 8 bases; unmatched bases: 3. This CDR3 has 12 amino acids. The CDR3 region is CASSAGTGGYTF. In nucleotides, the CDR3 is TGTGCCAGCAGTGCCGGGACAGGCGGCTACACCTTC.

V is TRBV3-1 and J is TRBJ1-5; D gene ambiguous. With 3 bases removed from V and 1 base from J, the gap between germline ends came to 10 bases. CDR1 and CDR2 (germline): LGHDT, YNNKEL (reference sequence). The length of the CDR3 is 15 residues. CDR3 amino acids: CASSHAPTSNQPQHF. CDR3 DNA sequence: TGTGCCAGCAGCCATGCACCAACCAGCAATCAGCCCCAGCATTTT.

V and J are TRBV7-2 and TRBJ2-3; TRBD2 matches at 8 bases. The CDR3 consists of 15 residues. V trimming: 4 bases; J trimming: 1 base; junction bases outside the gene matches: 4. Looked up from germline, CDR1 is SGHTA and CDR2 is FQGNSA. CDR3 sequence (DNA): TGTGCCAGCAGCTACACTAGCGGCCGCACAGATACGCAGTATTTT. Translating gives CASSYTSGRTDTQYF.

This clonotype came up a few times. This chain uses TRBV27 with TRBJ2-1; 8 bases are shared with TRBD2. CDR1 and CDR2 from the germline V gene are MNHEY and SMNVEV (reference sequence). This CDR3 region has 15 residues. Trimming removed 4 bases from V and 9 bases from J; junction bases left unmatched: 11. CDR3 loop: CASSSLAEAWGEQFF. CDR3 bases: TGTGCCAGCAGTTCACTAGCGGAGGCCTGGGGTGAGCAGTTCTTC.

The chain carries TRBV20-1 and TRBJ2-1; D is ambiguous. The CDR3 totals 13 residues. Germline V gene lookup returns CDR1 DFQATT and CDR2 SNEGSKA (reference sequence). V was clipped by 2 bases and J by 9 bases, with 14 bases between them. The CDR3 loop is CSARSTALREQFF. CDR3 coding DNA: TGCAGTGCTAGATCGACCGCACTTCGTGAGCAGTTCTTC.

The chain uses TRBV20-1 and TRBJ2-2; D uncertain. The CDR3 loop spans 12 amino acids. Germline V gives CDR1 DFQATT, CDR2 SNEGSKA (reference sequence). The germline V and J ends were trimmed by 1 base and 6 bases, with 6 bases remaining between them. For the CDR3, the DNA is TGCAGTGCTAGAGTAGGTCCCGGGGAGCTGTTTTTT. Its translation is CSARVGPGELFF.

The chain is built from TRBV5-1 and TRBJ2-3; TRBD2 matches 8 bases. With V trimmed by 0 bases and J by 6 bases, 9 bases remained unmatched. Germline V lookup: CDR1 SGHRS, CDR2 YFSETQ. The CDR3 is 16 amino acids. For the CDR3, the DNA is TGCGCCAGCAGCTTGGCCGAAGCGGGGGTTGGGGATACGCAGTATTTT. This translates into CASSLAEAGVGDTQYF.

This clonotype appeared a single time. The chain combines TRBV5-1 with TRBJ2-3; TRBD2 matches at 10 bases. The V and J ends lost 4 bases and 6 bases, in that order; junction bases with no gene match: 14. The CDR3 extends over 17 amino acids. Per germline, CDR1 SGHRS and CDR2 YFSETQ. The CDR3 DNA is TGCGCCAGCAGCCGAAGGATTAGCGGGGGGACTCCCGATACGCAGTATTTT. Translated, it gives CASSRRISGGTPDTQYF.

CDR3: CASSSDSVQETQYF. The CDR3 nucleotides read TGCGCCAGCAGCTCGGACAGTGTACAAGAGACCCAGTACTTC. This rearrangement joins TRBV5-1 to TRBJ2-5; weak D call: TRBD1 (6 bases). Looked up from germline, CDR1 is SGHRS and CDR2 is YFSETQ. This CDR3 comprises 14 residues. The V end lost 3 bases, the J end lost 2 bases, and 11 bases lay between the germline ends.

Here the CDR3 reads CASSLTGRVQPQHF. Written as DNA, the CDR3 is TGTGCCAGCAGTTTAACAGGACGGGTTCAGCCCCAGCATTTT. The gene calls are TRBV27 and TRBJ1-5, with D possibly matching TRBD1 (5 bases). The V gene's germline CDR1 is MNHEY and CDR2 SMNVEV (reference sequence). This CDR3 is 14 amino acids long. The V and J ends lost 2 bases and 6 bases respectively, with 11 bases between them.

This clonotype occurred a few times. The chain joins TRBV18 to TRBJ2-3, with 7 positions matching TRBD1. Trimming took 3 bases from V and 0 from J; bases not matched to a gene: 3. CDR1 and CDR2 (germline): KGHSH, LQKENI. CDR3 length equals 15 residues. The CDR3 sequence is CASSPDRTSTDTQYF. In DNA form, the CDR3 reads TGTGCCAGCTCACCGGACAGGACGAGCACAGATACGCAGTATTTT.

The chain carries TRBV6-2 or TRBV6-3 and TRBJ2-7; TRBD2 matches 7 bases. CDR1 and CDR2 (germline): MNHEY, SVGEGT. This CDR3 contains 14 residues. Losses at the gene ends were 2 bases for V and 5 bases for J; bases not matched to a gene: 6. This CDR3 reads CASSYTGGGNEQYF. In DNA form, the CDR3 reads TGTGCCAGCAGTTACACGGGAGGAGGGAACGAGCAGTACTTC.

Turning to this clonotype: One junction end disagrees with the germline gene, perhaps due to a read error. CDR3 coding DNA: TGTGCCAGCAGCAGGGGTTATTCACCCCCCCACTTT. This encodes CASSRGYSPPHF. This sequence joins TRBV6-2 or TRBV6-3 and TRBJ1-6, with D possibly being TRBD1 (6 bases). The CDR3 sequence is 12 residues long. Germline V gene lookup returns CDR1 MNHEY and CDR2 SVGEGT.

The chain is built from TRBV6-1 and TRBJ2-6, with D unresolved. CDR3 length: 17 residues. From germline, CDR1 is MNHNS and CDR2 SASEGT. Deletions cut 1 base from V and 0 bases from J, with 10 bases between. In nucleotides, the CDR3 is TGTGCCAGCAGTGAAGAGCTGGGTTTCTCTGGGGCCAACGTCCTGACTTTC. This translates into CASSEELGFSGANVLTF.

This clonotype was found a few times. The gene calls are TRBV7-2 and TRBJ2-3; D uncertain. Trimming took 1 base from V and 1 from J, leaving 9 bases between them. The CDR3 totals 15 residues. The germline V gene encodes CDR1 SGHTA and CDR2 FQGNSA. This chain's CDR3 is CASSLDGPGTDTQYF. The CDR3 bases are TGTGCCAGCAGCTTAGACGGGCCTGGCACAGATACGCAGTATTTT.

J is TRBJ2-4 and V is TRBV13; D not certain. The J call may not be correct, given that the DNA end is closer to TRBJ2-7. The CDR3 has 13 amino acids. CDR1 and CDR2 from the germline V gene are PRHDT and FYEKMQ (reference sequence). The CDR3 bases are TGTGCCAGCAGTTCCGTCAGGCCCCACGAGCAGTACTTC. It translates to CASSSVRPHEQYF.

This chain connects TRBV28 to TRBJ2-5; the D gene is possibly TRBD1 (6 bases). TRBJ2-7 matches the DNA end more closely, so the J call is doubtful. The V gene's germline CDR1 is MDHEN and CDR2 SYDVKM. This CDR3 contains 12 residues. CDR3 in amino acids: CASIGQYYEQYF. The CDR3 coding sequence is TGTGCCAGCATTGGACAGTACTACGAGCAGTACTTC.

As for this clonotype: Its ends do not fully match the called genes, so a read error is possible. V usage is TRBV12-3 or TRBV12-4 and J usage is TRBJ2-7; 8 nucleotides align to TRBD1. The CDR3 length is 13 residues. The chain's CDR3 is CTSSLGQGYEQYF. The CDR3, as DNA: TGTACCAGCAGTCTAGGACAGGGCTACGAGCAGTACTTC.

This clonotype was seen a few times. This rearrangement joins TRBV4-1 to TRBJ2-1; D is ambiguous. The germline V and J ends were trimmed by 8 bases and 1 base, with 12 bases remaining between them. CDR3 length: 14 residues. Germline lookup yields CDR1 MGHRA and CDR2 YSYEKL. For the CDR3, the DNA is TGCGCCAGCGGCCGGGTGGGGTCCTACAATGAGCAGTTCTTC. Protein sequence: CASGRVGSYNEQFF.

This chain links TRBV7-3 with TRBJ2-3; TRBD2 matches 14 bases. In germline, CDR1 is SGHTA, CDR2 FQGTGA. J gave up 1 base and V 5 bases, and 8 bases lay outside the gene matches. The CDR3 has 18 residues. This chain's CDR3 is CASSPWTSGGRGTDTQYF. The CDR3 DNA is TGTGCCAGCAGCCCCTGGACTAGCGGGGGGCGGGGCACAGATACGCAGTATTTT.